The 20 T cell receptor beta chains reported below all come from one sample, sequenced in a study of cytomegalovirus exposure and HLA in healthy donors. PCR amplification relied on 60 Vbeta primers (plus 13 Jbeta primers). Clones were read by immunoSEQ multiplex PCR, and TCRdb kept only the in-frame ones, dropping some. In total, the table holds 110,000 to 150,000 clones. Sequencing was performed on PBMCs. All receptors derive from a male donor in good health and CMV-seronegative.

V is TRBV28 and J is TRBJ1-1; TRBD1 is a possible D gene (5 bases). CDR3 length equals 11 residues. V was trimmed by 8 bases and J by 5 bases, leaving 9 bases between them. Looked up from germline, CDR1 is MDHEN and CDR2 is SYDVKM. The CDR3: CASLGGTEAFF. In nucleotides, the CDR3 is TGTGCCAGCCTCGGGGGGACTGAAGCTTTCTTT.

The chain joins TRBV19 to TRBJ1-5; 10 positions match TRBD1. The CDR3 has 17 amino acids. After removal of 3 bases from V and 0 bases from J, the junction contained 5 bases not matched to a gene. CDR1 and CDR2 (germline): LNHDA, SQIVND (reference sequence). The CDR3 here is CASSIDRGRLSNQPQHF. The CDR3 coding sequence is TGTGCCAGTAGTATCGACAGGGGGCGTCTTAGCAATCAGCCCCAGCATTTT.

The chain joins TRBV9 to TRBJ1-2; D may be TRBD1 (5 bases). The CDR3 consists of 13 residues. Per the germline V gene, CDR1 is SGDLS and CDR2 is YYNGEE. Trimming removed 4 bases from V and 8 bases from J, with 15 bases in between. The CDR3 region is CASSLSGGSGYTF. The CDR3 nucleotides read TGTGCCAGCAGCCTTTCCGGGGGGAGCGGCTACACCTTC.

The chain has TRBV6-4 and TRBJ1-2; D gene uncertain. Germline V gene sequence: CDR1 MRHNA, CDR2 SNTAGT. Trimming took off 4 bases at V and 2 bases at J, with 8 bases between the two ends. The length of the CDR3 is 13 residues. In nucleotides, the CDR3 is TGTGCCAGCAGTGTGACACCAAACTATGGCTACACCTTC. Encoded protein: CASSVTPNYGYTF.

The chain has TRBV29-1 and TRBJ1-1; 7 bases fit TRBD1. The germline gives CDR1 SQVTM, CDR2 ANQGSEA. The CDR3 runs 16 residues. The ends lost 6 bases at V and 7 bases at J; junction bases unmatched: 20. The CDR3 DNA sequence: TGCAGCGTGACAGGGTCGGGTTTGGTCAAGTTTGATGAAGCTTTCTTT. This encodes CSVTGSGLVKFDEAFF.

The CDR3 sequence is CASSWGQGTYEQYF. Here the CDR3 DNA reads TGTGCCAGTAGTTGGGGACAGGGGACCTACGAGCAGTACTTC. The chain combines TRBV19 with TRBJ2-7; 10 bases are a match to TRBD1. V lost 5 bases and J lost 2; bases outside the gene matches: 3. The germline gives CDR1 LNHDA, CDR2 SQIVND (reference sequence). This CDR3 contains 14 residues. The full variable domain, completed using reference TRBV19 and TRBJ2-7, is DGGITQSPKYLFRKEGQNVTLSCEQNLNHDAMYWYRQDPGQGLRLIYYSQIVNDFQKGDIAEGYSVSREKKESFPLTVTSAQKNPTAFYLCASSWGQGTYEQYFGPGTRLTVT.

This chain uses TRBV6-5 with TRBJ2-1; 8 positions match TRBD2. This CDR3 contains 15 residues. CDR1 MNHEY and CDR2 SVGAGI come from the germline V gene. The J segment lost 3 bases and the V segment lost 2 bases, leaving 3 bases of the junction unmatched. CDR3 nucleotide sequence: TGTGCCAGCAGTTACGCAGCGGGGGACTACAATGAGCAGTTCTTC. Encoded protein: CASSYAAGDYNEQFF.

The chain has TRBV6-5 and TRBJ1-5; D not resolved. With 5 bases removed from V and 3 bases from J, the gap between germline ends came to 8 bases. In germline, CDR1 is MNHEY, CDR2 SVGAGI. The CDR3 loop spans 13 amino acids. The CDR3 DNA reads as TGTGCCAGCAGTGAGTCTAACAATCAGCCCCAGCATTTT. This translates into CASSESNNQPQHF.

The rearrangement uses TRBV5-5 and TRBJ1-1; D is perhaps TRBD1 (6 bases). Trimming cost V 4 bases and J 3 bases, with 22 bases left between them. Per germline, CDR1 SGHKS and CDR2 YYEKEE (reference sequence). The CDR3 totals 17 residues. This CDR3 is CASSPGQFGRGYTEAFF. CDR3 DNA: TGTGCCAGCAGCCCCGGACAGTTCGGAAGAGGATACACTGAAGCTTTCTTT.

The rearrangement joins TRBV9 to TRBJ2-2; D is perhaps TRBD1 (6 bases). V was clipped by 4 bases and J by 11 bases, with 21 bases between them. The length of the CDR3 is 15 residues. Per the germline V gene, CDR1 is SGDLS and CDR2 is YYNGEE. The CDR3 bases are TGTGCCAGCAGCCCTATTAACGCGGACAGTGGAGAGCTGTTTTTT. Translation: CASSPINADSGELFF.

Here the CDR3 reads CSPSEAGVAFF. The CDR3 DNA follows: TGCAGCCCATCCGAGGCAGGGGTAGCTTTCTTT. The gene calls are TRBV29-1 and TRBJ1-1, with D possibly TRBD1 on 6 matching bases. Germline CDR1 SQVTM, CDR2 ANQGSEA. V lost 8 bases and J 10 bases, leaving 17 bases between the germline ends. The CDR3 is 11 residues long.

V and J are TRBV7-9 and TRBJ2-2, with D possibly being TRBD2 (6 bases). The CDR3 spans 16 residues. Trimming cost V 6 bases and J 6 bases, with 20 bases left between them. Germline CDR1 and CDR2: SEHNR and FQNEAQ (reference sequence). This chain's CDR3 is CASSSLGLQRPGELFF. As DNA, the CDR3 is TGTGCCAGCAGTTCTCTGGGACTTCAACGGCCCGGGGAGCTGTTTTTT. The full variable domain, its missing parts supplied by reference TRBV7-9 and TRBJ2-2, is DTGVSQNPRHKITKRGQNVTFRCDPISEHNRLYWYRQTLGQGPEFLTYFQNEAQLEKSRLLSDRFSAERPKGSFSTLEIQRTEQGDSAMYLCASSSLGLQRPGELFFGEGSRLTVL.

The chain has TRBV25-1 and TRBJ2-5, with TRBD1 matching over 12 bases. Germline CDR1 and CDR2: MGHDK and SYGVNS. The V and J ends lost 4 bases and 5 bases, in that order; junction bases with no gene match: 5. The CDR3 runs to 15 residues. The chain's CDR3 is CASSVGQGAFETQYF. CDR3 nucleotides: TGTGCCAGCAGTGTGGGACAGGGGGCTTTTGAGACCCAGTACTTC.

The genes are TRBV2 and TRBJ2-1; weak D call: TRBD2 (6 bases). Germline assignment: CDR1 SNHLY and CDR2 FYNNEI. This CDR3 has 15 residues. V lost 3 bases and J 4 bases, leaving 13 bases between the germline ends. This chain's CDR3 is CASSDSGGNYNEQFF. The CDR3 DNA reads as TGTGCCAGCAGTGATTCGGGCGGGAATTACAATGAGCAGTTCTTC.

This sequence joins TRBV6-6 and TRBJ1-1; tentative D call: TRBD1 (6 bases). The germline V and J ends were trimmed by 6 bases and 6 bases, with 14 bases remaining between them. The CDR3 length is 13 residues. The germline V gene encodes CDR1 MNHNY and CDR2 SVGAGI (reference sequence). The CDR3 DNA sequence: TGTGCCAGCAGGAGACAGGCCCAGGCTGAAGCTTTCTTT. This encodes CASRRQAQAEAFF.

The CDR3 is CASRTGGQIETQYF. Here the CDR3 DNA reads TGTGCCAGCAGGACAGGGGGTCAGATAGAGACCCAGTACTTC. V usage is TRBV7-9 and J usage is TRBJ2-5; TRBD1 matches 9 bases. The CDR3 extends over 14 amino acids. CDR1 and CDR2 (germline): SEHNR, FQNEAQ (reference sequence). Trimming at V came to 6 bases and at J to 4 bases, leaving 6 bases not matched to a gene.

V is TRBV5-1 and J is TRBJ2-7; 7 bases agree with TRBD1. The CDR3 is 16 residues long. V was pared by 0 bases and J by 5 bases, with 11 bases of the junction left unmatched. Germline CDR1 SGHRS, CDR2 YFSETQ. The CDR3 here is CASSLELTTGDHEQYF. CDR3 DNA: TGCGCCAGCAGCTTGGAGCTTACCACAGGGGATCACGAGCAGTACTTC.

The chain couples TRBV19 to TRBJ2-3, with a tentative D call TRBD2 (6 bases). Per the germline V gene, CDR1 is LNHDA and CDR2 is SQIVND (reference sequence). The CDR3 is 17 amino acids. Deletions cut 5 bases from V and 8 bases from J, with 26 bases between. CDR3 residues: CASSLPVGGSLAGTQYF. The DNA of the CDR3 is TGTGCCAGTAGTCTCCCCGTAGGAGGGAGCCTCGCGGGTACGCAGTATTTT.

The chain is built from TRBV5-1 and TRBJ1-1, with D perhaps matching TRBD1 (6 bases). The V gene's germline CDR1 is SGHRS and CDR2 YFSETQ. The CDR3 is made up of 19 amino acids. Trimming took off 3 bases at V and 4 bases at J, with 28 bases between the two ends. The chain's CDR3 is CASSYSSRGTLRGSTEAFF. The DNA for the CDR3 is TGCGCCAGCAGCTACAGTTCAAGGGGGACCCTCAGAGGAAGCACTGAAGCTTTCTTT. The full variable domain, in which reference TRBV5-1 and TRBJ1-1 provide the parts outside the CDR3, is KAGVTQTPRYLIKTRGQQVTLSCSPISGHRSVSWYQQTPGQGLQFLFEYFSETQRNKGNFPGRFSGRQFSNSRSEMNVSTLELGDSALYLCASSYSSRGTLRGSTEAFFGQGTRLTVV.

The chain has TRBV5-4 and TRBJ1-1; TRBD1 is a possible D gene (5 bases). CDR1 is SGHNT and CDR2 is YYREEE in the germline V gene (reference sequence). This CDR3 comprises 14 residues. The V end was cut by 0 bases, the J end by 3 bases, with 9 bases between. The CDR3 nucleotides are TGTGCCAGCAGCTTGGGAGGCAGGGACACTGAAGCTTTCTTT. Translation: CASSLGGRDTEAFF.